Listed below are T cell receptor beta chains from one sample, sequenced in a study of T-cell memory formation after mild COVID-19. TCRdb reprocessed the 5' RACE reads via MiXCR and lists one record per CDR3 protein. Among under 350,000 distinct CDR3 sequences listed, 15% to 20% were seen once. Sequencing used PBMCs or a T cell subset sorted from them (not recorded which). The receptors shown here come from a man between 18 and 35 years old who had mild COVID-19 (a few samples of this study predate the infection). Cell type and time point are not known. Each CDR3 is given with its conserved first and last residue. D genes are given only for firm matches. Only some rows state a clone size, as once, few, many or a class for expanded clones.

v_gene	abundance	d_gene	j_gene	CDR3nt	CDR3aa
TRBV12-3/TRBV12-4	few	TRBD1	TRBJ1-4	TGTGCCAGCAGTTCAGAATGGACAGGCCAGGGAAAACTGTTTTTT	CASSSEWTGQGKLFF
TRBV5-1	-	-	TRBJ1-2	TGCGCCAGCAGAGCACAGGGTATTGATGGCTACACCTTC	CASRAQGIDGYTF
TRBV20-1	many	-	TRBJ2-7	TGCAGTGCTGCAGTCTATTCCTACGAGCAGTACTTC	CSAAVYSYEQYF
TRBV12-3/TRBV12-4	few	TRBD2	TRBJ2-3	TGTGCCAGCAGTTTCGGGGGGTCCGAGGGCACGCAGTATTTT	CASSFGGSEGTQYF
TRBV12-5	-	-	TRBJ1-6	TGTGCTAGTGGTTTTCGACCCAGGAGCTCCTATAATTCACCCCTCCACTTT	CASGFRPRSSYNSPLHF
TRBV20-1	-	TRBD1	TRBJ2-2	TGCAGTGCTAGTACAGGGGGCCAGACCGGGGAGCTGTTTTTT	CSASTGGQTGELFF
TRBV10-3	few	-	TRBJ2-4	TGTGCCATCAGTGAATTTCTGACCGGGAGCCACATTCAGTACTTC	CAISEFLTGSHIQYF
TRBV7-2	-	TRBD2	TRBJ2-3	TGTGCCAGCAGGCCAACTAGCGGGGACCCTTATACGCAGTATTTT	CASRPTSGDPYTQYF
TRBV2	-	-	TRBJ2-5	TGTGCCAGCAGGAGCGGGACAGCCCAAGAGACCCAGTACTTC	CASRSGTAQETQYF
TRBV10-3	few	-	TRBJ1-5	TGTGCCATCAGTGAGTTGCAGGGGAATCAGCCCCAGCATTTT	CAISELQGNQPQHF
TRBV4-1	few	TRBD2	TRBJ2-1	TGCGCCAGCAGCCCAGCGGGGAGCTACTACAATGAGCAGTTCTTC	CASSPAGSYYNEQFF
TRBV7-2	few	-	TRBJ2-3	TGTGCCACCGGGGGGGGACAGGGAGGGACAGATACGCAGTATTTT	CATGGGQGGTDTQYF
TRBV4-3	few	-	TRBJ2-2	TGCGCCAGCAGCCAAGATCAACTATCAAGGGCCGGGGAGCTGTTTTTT	CASSQDQLSRAGELFF
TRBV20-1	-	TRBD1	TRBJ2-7	TGCAGTGCGGGCGAAAACAGGGGCGAGCAGTACTTC	CSAGENRGEQYF
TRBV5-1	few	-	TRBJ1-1	TGCGCCAGCAGCTTGGCCGGGTGGACTGAAGCTTTCTTT	CASSLAGWTEAFF
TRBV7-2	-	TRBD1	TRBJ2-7	TGTGCCAGCAGCTTCGACAGGGCTGGCGAGCAGTACTTC	CASSFDRAGEQYF
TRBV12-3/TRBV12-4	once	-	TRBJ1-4	TGTGCCAGCAGTTTGCAGGGGCTTGAAAAACTGTTTTTT	CASSLQGLEKLFF
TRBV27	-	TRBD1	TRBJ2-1	TGTGCCAGCACTTCACGCCGGGACAGGGGGTGGAATGAGCAGTTCTTC	CASTSRRDRGWNEQFF
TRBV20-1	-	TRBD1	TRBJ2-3	TGCAGTGCGCGGACAGGGCTGACAGATACGCAGTATTTT	CSARTGLTDTQYF
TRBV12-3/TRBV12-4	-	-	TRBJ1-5	TGTGCCAGCAGTTTTCGCCAGGGGACGGTGCGGCCCCAGCATTTT	CASSFRQGTVRPQHF